The next 26 T cell receptor beta chains were all read from a single sample in a study of blood T cell repertoires in COVID-19. The repertoire was sequenced with immunoSEQ multiplex PCR; TCRdb's copy has only in-frame clones and lacks some. The sample records 200,000 to 250,000 clones, approximately 83% being singletons. Sequenced: PBMCs or T cells enriched from blood (not recorded which). The receptors derive from a woman aged 40 to 50 with acute COVID-19.

This chain connects TRBV29-1 to TRBJ2-7; TRBD2 is a possible D gene (6 bases). This CDR3 is built from 13 residues. With 6 bases removed from V and 0 bases from J, the gap between germline ends came to 12 bases. Per germline, CDR1 SQVTM and CDR2 ANQGSEA. The CDR3 bases are TGCAGCGTGTCCCGGGACTCCTCCTACGAGCAGTACTTC. Its protein is CSVSRDSSYEQYF.

The chain carries TRBV6-5 and TRBJ2-1; 9 bases align to TRBD2. This CDR3 region has 15 residues. The germline V gene encodes CDR1 MNHEY and CDR2 SVGAGI. J gave up 4 bases and V 7 bases, and 8 bases lay outside the gene matches. CDR3 amino acids: CASNPTSGYYNEQFF. CDR3 in DNA: TGTGCCAGCAACCCGACTAGCGGTTATTACAATGAGCAGTTCTTC.

The rearrangement links TRBV6-5 to TRBJ2-3, with TRBD2 matching over 10 bases. V lost 9 bases to trimming and J lost 5 bases; unmatched junction nucleotides: 8. CDR3 length equals 14 residues. The germline V gene has CDR1 MNHEY and CDR2 SVGAGI. The CDR3 coding sequence is TGTGCCAGTCAGCTAGCGGGAGTGGGAGATACGCAGTATTTT. It yields the protein CASQLAGVGDTQYF.

The chain has TRBV11-3 and TRBJ2-1, with 11 positions matching TRBD2. The CDR3 runs to 18 residues. Germline CDR1 and CDR2: SGHNT and YENEEA. The junction had 11 bases not matched to a gene; V was cut back by 2 bases and J by 5 bases. The CDR3 protein is CASSLTVPLAGGNNEQFF. The DNA of the CDR3 is TGTGCCAGCAGCTTAACGGTCCCGCTAGCGGGAGGAAACAATGAGCAGTTCTTC.

This clone was recorded only once. The CDR3 loop reads CASSQGNRQIYEQYF. The CDR3 DNA follows: TGTGCCAGCAGCCAGGGGAACAGGCAGATCTACGAGCAGTACTTC. V gene TRBV3-1 (or the pseudogene TRBV3-2) combines with J gene TRBJ2-7, with D possibly being TRBD1 (5 bases). Deletions cut 3 bases from V and 3 bases from J, with 15 bases between. Germline loops: CDR1 LGHDT, CDR2 YNNKEL (reference sequence). CDR3 length equals 15 residues.

The genes are TRBV5-4 and TRBJ2-5; TRBD2 matches 13 bases. This CDR3 contains 16 residues. Germline V CDR1 and CDR2: SGHNT, YYREEE (reference sequence). J gave up 2 bases and V 0 bases, and 1 base lay outside the gene matches. The CDR3 region is CASSLGGLAGQETQYF. CDR3 bases: TGTGCCAGCAGCTTGGGGGGACTAGCGGGACAAGAGACCCAGTACTTC.

The chain employs TRBV5-1 and TRBJ1-6; 7 positions agree with TRBD1. The germline V gene encodes CDR1 SGHRS and CDR2 YFSETQ. The CDR3 loop spans 15 amino acids. The V gene end was trimmed by 4 bases and the J gene end by 5 bases; junction bases not matched to a gene: 6. CDR3 coding DNA: TGCGCCAGCAGCCGACAGGGCAACGATAATTCACCCCTCCACTTT. It encodes CASSRQGNDNSPLHF.

The rearrangement uses TRBV7-6 and TRBJ2-6, with D possibly matching TRBD2 (5 bases). The ends were cut back, 4 bases at V and 3 bases at J, with 16 bases in the middle. Germline CDR1 and CDR2: SGHVS and FNYEAQ. The CDR3 is 17 residues long. As DNA, the CDR3 is TGTGCCAGCAGCTCGAGAGGGCTAAGGAATGGGGCCAACGTCCTGACTTTC. Amino acids: CASSSRGLRNGANVLTF.

The chain combines TRBV9 with TRBJ2-1; D is undetermined. V was cut by 0 bases and J by 5 bases, with 9 bases left in between. Germline V gives CDR1 SGDLS, CDR2 YYNGEE. The CDR3 runs to 14 residues. CDR3 sequence (DNA): TGTGCCAGCAGCGTAGCTGGCAGTCACAATGAGCAGTTCTTC. This codes for CASSVAGSHNEQFF.

This chain connects TRBV19 to TRBJ2-1; perhaps TRBD1 as D (6 bases). This CDR3 spans 15 amino acids. The germline V gene has CDR1 LNHDA and CDR2 SQIVND (reference sequence). Trimming took off 4 bases at V and 9 bases at J, with 19 bases between the two ends. The CDR3 region is CASSTRTVPSGEQFF. In DNA form, the CDR3 reads TGTGCCAGTAGTACTAGGACAGTACCCAGCGGTGAGCAGTTCTTC.

The CDR3 DNA reads TGTGCCAGCAGCCGGACTAGCGGGACCCACACAGATACGCAGTATTTT. It encodes CASSRTSGTHTDTQYF. The rearrangement joins TRBV11-2 to TRBJ2-3; 12 bases match TRBD2. Trimming took 5 bases from V and 2 from J; bases not matched to a gene: 5. Germline-derived CDR1 and CDR2 are SGHAT and FQNNGV. The CDR3 length is 16 residues.

The chain recombines TRBV7-9 with TRBJ1-1, with D unclear. Germline CDR1 reads SEHNR; CDR2 reads FQNEAQ (reference sequence). The CDR3 consists of 15 residues. Trimming removed 3 bases from V and 8 bases from J, with 19 bases in between. CDR3 amino acids: CASSLAYLAGAEAFF. DNA of the CDR3: TGTGCCAGCAGCTTGGCGTATTTAGCGGGAGCCGAAGCTTTCTTT.

This rearrangement joins TRBV15 to TRBJ1-5; TRBD1 matches 7 bases. The CDR3 extends over 13 amino acids. Germline V gene lookup returns CDR1 LNHNV and CDR2 YYDKDF (reference sequence). Trimming cost V 7 bases and J 6 bases; bases outside gene matches: 6. The CDR3 DNA follows: TGTGCCACCACCACAGGGGTGGGTCAGCCCCAGCATTTT. Its protein is CATTTGVGQPQHF. Variable domain in full (rest from reference TRBV15 and TRBJ1-5): DAMVIQNPRYQVTQFGKPVTLSCSQTLNHNVMYWYQQKSSQAPKLLFHYYDKDFNNEADTPDNFQSRRPNTSFCFLDIRSPGLGDTAMYLCATTTGVGQPQHFGDGTRLSIL.

This clone was seen once. The chain couples TRBV6-5 to TRBJ2-1; D remains ambiguous. V lost 5 bases to trimming and J lost 9 bases, with 11 bases between them. CDR1 and CDR2 (germline): MNHEY, SVGAGI. CDR3 size: 12 residues. The CDR3 protein is CASSNLESEQFF. The CDR3, as DNA: TGTGCCAGCAGTAACCTCGAGTCTGAGCAGTTCTTC.

This clone has more than one count but fewer than ten. The chain has TRBV20-1 and TRBJ2-7; D ambiguous. The CDR3 consists of 11 residues. Germline V gene lookup returns CDR1 DFQATT and CDR2 SNEGSKA (reference sequence). V lost 2 bases and J lost 4, with 6 bases in between. The CDR3 loop reads CSARLHYEQYF. DNA for the CDR3: TGCAGTGCTAGATTACATTACGAGCAGTACTTC.

This chain connects TRBV5-1 to TRBJ2-1; D possibly corresponds to TRBD1 (6 bases). This CDR3 has 15 residues. V was trimmed by 4 bases and J by 6 bases, leaving 17 bases between them. CDR1 and CDR2 from the germline V gene are SGHRS and YFSETQ. The CDR3 region has the DNA TGCGCCAGCAGCCCCCGGACAGACATACCCAATGAGCAGTTCTTC. Translation gives CASSPRTDIPNEQFF.

The chain combines TRBV7-3 with TRBJ1-2, with TRBD1 identical over 8 bases. CDR3 length: 14 residues. Per the germline V gene, CDR1 is SGHTA and CDR2 is FQGTGA. J lost 8 bases, V lost 1 base, and 6 bases had no gene match. The CDR3: CASSLSQQGGGYTF. CDR3 sequence (DNA): TGTGCCAGCAGCTTAAGTCAACAGGGGGGCGGCTACACCTTC.

Here the CDR3 DNA reads TGTGCCAGCAGCCCCTCAGAGGGCGGGAGGGGGAGGACCCAGTACTTC. Its protein product is CASSPSEGGRGRTQYF. The chain carries TRBV3-1 (or the pseudogene TRBV3-2) and TRBJ2-5; 9 bases are shared with TRBD2. J was trimmed by 7 bases and V by 4 bases; bases with no gene match: 13. The CDR3 totals 16 residues. In germline, CDR1 is LGHDT, CDR2 YNNKEL (reference sequence).

The V gene is TRBV6-2 or TRBV6-3, the J gene TRBJ2-2; 9 nucleotides agree with TRBD1. The trim removed 5 bases at V and 7 bases at J, leaving 8 bases unmatched. The CDR3 length is 15 residues. Looked up from germline, CDR1 is MNHEY and CDR2 is SVGEGT. CDR3 amino acids: CASSRSQGAGGELFF. The CDR3 nucleotides read TGTGCCAGCAGTCGTTCACAGGGGGCAGGCGGGGAGCTGTTTTTT.

This clone has more than one count but fewer than ten. V is TRBV5-4 and J is TRBJ2-5; 13 bases are a match to TRBD2. Germline V CDR1 and CDR2: SGHNT, YYREEE (reference sequence). The ends lost 4 bases at V and 5 bases at J; junction bases unmatched: 5. This CDR3 comprises 15 residues. The CDR3 DNA reads as TGTGCCAGCAGCACACTAGCGGGAGGGCGGGAGACCCAGTACTTC. Translated: CASSTLAGGRETQYF.

The rearrangement joins TRBV19 to TRBJ2-1; D gene uncertain. The V gene's germline CDR1 is LNHDA and CDR2 SQIVND (reference sequence). Trimming took off 2 bases at V and 0 bases at J, with 8 bases between the two ends. The CDR3 spans 15 residues. The DNA for the CDR3 is TGTGCCAGTAGTATAAGCGATTACTCCTACAATGAGCAGTTCTTC. As protein: CASSISDYSYNEQFF.

This chain connects TRBV6-2 or TRBV6-3 to TRBJ2-7; TRBD1 matches 7 bases. The CDR3 loop spans 15 amino acids. The V gene end was trimmed by 3 bases and the J gene end by 5 bases; junction bases not matched to a gene: 10. CDR1 and CDR2 (germline): MNHEY, SVGEGT. CDR3 sequence: CASSYPDREGDEQYF. Here the CDR3 DNA reads TGTGCCAGCAGTTATCCCGACAGGGAAGGCGACGAGCAGTACTTC.

V is TRBV6-4 and J is TRBJ2-4; possibly TRBD1 for D (6 bases). The CDR3 totals 14 residues. Germline CDR1 MRHNA, CDR2 SNTAGT. V was trimmed by 8 bases and J by 9 bases, leaving 20 bases between them. CDR3 DNA: TGTGCCAGCTCGCGGGTTCTGGGGGCAGGCATTCAGTACTTC. Translated, it gives CASSRVLGAGIQYF.

V and J are TRBV15 and TRBJ1-4; D might be TRBD1 (6 bases). Deletions cut 0 bases from V and 7 bases from J, with 21 bases between. The CDR3 is 18 amino acids. The germline gives CDR1 LNHNV, CDR2 YYDKDF (reference sequence). The DNA for the CDR3 is TGTGCCACCAGCAGAGAGATTGGGGGGGACACAGTCAGTGAAAAACTGTTTTTT. Translated, it gives CATSREIGGDTVSEKLFF.

This clone has only one observation. The chain joins TRBV5-6 to TRBJ2-7; the D gene is possibly TRBD2 (6 bases). Germline V lookup: CDR1 SGHDT, CDR2 YYEEEE. Trimming removed 4 bases from V and 0 bases from J, with 8 bases in between. The CDR3 is 13 residues long. In DNA form, the CDR3 reads TGTGCCAGCAGCATCGGGAGCTCCTACGAGCAGTACTTC. This encodes CASSIGSSYEQYF. Combining the CDR3 with reference TRBV5-6 and TRBJ2-7 gives the whole variable domain DAGVTQSPTHLIKTRGQQVTLRCSPKSGHDTVSWYQQALGQGPQFIFQYYEEEERQRGNFPDRFSGHQFPNYSSELNVNALLLGDSALYLCASSIGSSYEQYFGPGTRLTVT.

In regard to this clone: Possible read error: a much larger clone is one base away. This chain uses TRBV6-5 with TRBJ2-7; TRBD1 aligns across 11 bases. The CDR3 consists of 14 residues. V lost 7 bases and J lost 4; bases outside the gene matches: 6. CDR1 and CDR2 from the germline V gene are MNHEY and SVGAGI. The CDR3 DNA reads TGTGCCAGCACCTCGGGACAGGGGGATTACGAGCAGTACTTC. Translation: CASTSGQGDYEQYF.